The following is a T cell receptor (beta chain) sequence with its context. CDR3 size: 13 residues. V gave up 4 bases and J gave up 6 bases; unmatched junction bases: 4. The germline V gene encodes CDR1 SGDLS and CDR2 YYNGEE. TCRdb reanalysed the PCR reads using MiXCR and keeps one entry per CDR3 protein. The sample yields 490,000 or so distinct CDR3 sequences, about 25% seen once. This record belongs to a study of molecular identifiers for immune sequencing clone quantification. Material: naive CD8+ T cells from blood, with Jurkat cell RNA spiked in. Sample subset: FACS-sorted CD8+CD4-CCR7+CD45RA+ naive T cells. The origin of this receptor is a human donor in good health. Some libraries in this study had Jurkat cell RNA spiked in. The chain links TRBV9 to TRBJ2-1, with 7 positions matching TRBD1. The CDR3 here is CASSKGQSNEQFF. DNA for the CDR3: TGTGCCAGCAGCAAGGGACAGTCCAATGAGCAGTTCTTC.